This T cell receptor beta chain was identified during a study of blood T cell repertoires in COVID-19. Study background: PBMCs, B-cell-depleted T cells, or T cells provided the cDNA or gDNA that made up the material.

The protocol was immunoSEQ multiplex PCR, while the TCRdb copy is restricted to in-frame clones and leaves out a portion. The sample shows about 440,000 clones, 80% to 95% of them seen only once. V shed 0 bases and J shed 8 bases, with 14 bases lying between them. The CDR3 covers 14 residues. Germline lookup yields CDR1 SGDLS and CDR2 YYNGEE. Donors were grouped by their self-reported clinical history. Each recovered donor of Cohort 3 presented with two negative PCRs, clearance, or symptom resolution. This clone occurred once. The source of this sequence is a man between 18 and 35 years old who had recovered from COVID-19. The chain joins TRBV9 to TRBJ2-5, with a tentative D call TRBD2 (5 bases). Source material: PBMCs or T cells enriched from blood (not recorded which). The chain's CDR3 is CASSVARLSGTQYF. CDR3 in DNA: TGTGCCAGCAGCGTAGCTCGACTCTCGGGAACCCAGTACTTC.